Following are 8 T cell receptor beta chains from one sample sequenced in a study of neurological immune-mediated disorders. MiXCR was run by TCRdb on the 5' RACE reads, yielding one entry per CDR3 protein. The sample shows around 17,000 distinct CDR3 sequences, about 22% of them seen only once. Sequencing was performed on PBMCs. These receptor sequences come from a man over 45 in good health.

There are many counts of this clonotype. The rearrangement links TRBV27 to TRBJ1-2; D call uncertain. The germline CDR1 and CDR2 sequences are MNHEY and SMNVEV (reference sequence). The CDR3 totals 16 residues. Trimming left V 2 bases short and J 6 bases short, with 19 bases between. The CDR3 DNA follows: TGTGCCAGCAGTTTAAGGGCTGCATTGATAAGGGATGGCTACACCTTC. Protein sequence: CASSLRAALIRDGYTF.

Comments on this clonotype: A read error is likely, as this CDR3 ends without the conserved phenylalanine or tryptophan. J is TRBJ2-1 and V is TRBV19, with 9 bases that match TRBD2. Per the germline V gene, CDR1 is LNHDA and CDR2 is SQIVND (reference sequence). The CDR3 sequence is 18 residues long. V lost 4 bases and J lost 3; bases outside the gene matches: 13. CDR3 in DNA: TGTGCCAGTAGTAAGGGTGATAGCGGGAGAGCCGTCTACAATGAGCAGTTCTGC. As protein: CASSKGDSGRAVYNEQFC.

This clonotype showed up many times. This chain's CDR3 is CSASDYLLAKNIQYF. The CDR3, as DNA: TGCAGTGCTTCCGACTACCTACTAGCCAAAAACATTCAGTACTTC. The V and J genes are TRBV20-1 and TRBJ2-4; maybe TRBD2 (5 bases). Trimming took off 5 bases at V and 0 bases at J, with 14 bases between the two ends. Germline CDR1 and CDR2: DFQATT and SNEGSKA (reference sequence). The CDR3 covers 15 residues.

This clonotype was seen ten or more times. The CDR3 DNA reads as TGCAGTGCTAGAGACCCGAAGGGGGGGGCGATGAGCTCTGGAAACACCATATATTTT. Residues: CSARDPKGGAMSSGNTIYF. The chain has TRBV20-1 and TRBJ1-3; D is perhaps TRBD1 (6 bases). Trimming stripped 0 bases from V and 0 bases from J, with 21 bases between. Germline values: CDR1 DFQATT, CDR2 SNEGSKA (reference sequence). The CDR3 runs 19 residues.

The chain carries TRBV5-1 and TRBJ2-7, with a weak D call TRBD1 (6 bases). With 1 base removed from V and 3 bases from J, the gap between germline ends came to 11 bases. The CDR3 length is 14 residues. Looked up from germline, CDR1 is SGHRS and CDR2 is YFSETQ. The CDR3 DNA reads as TGCGCCAGCAGCTTGTCGGACAGTGTCTACGAGCAGTACTTC. As protein: CASSLSDSVYEQYF. Supplemented by reference TRBV5-1 and TRBJ2-7, the full variable domain reads KAGVTQTPRYLIKTRGQQVTLSCSPISGHRSVSWYQQTPGQGLQFLFEYFSETQRNKGNFPGRFSGRQFSNSRSEMNVSTLELGDSALYLCASSLSDSVYEQYFGPGTRLTVT.

This clonotype came up many times. This chain connects TRBV12-5 to TRBJ2-4, with TRBD2 matching over 7 bases. In germline, CDR1 is LGHNT, CDR2 FRNRAP. The J segment lost 3 bases and the V segment lost 8 bases, leaving 16 bases of the junction unmatched. The CDR3 is made up of 17 amino acids. CDR3 sequence reads: CASFNYRGSIVKNIQYF. The DNA of the CDR3 is TGTGCTAGTTTTAATTACCGCGGGAGTATCGTCAAAAACATTCAGTACTTC.

In this sample, this clonotype turned up many times. The chain uses TRBV20-1 and TRBJ2-2; D is possibly TRBD1 (5 bases). V was cut by 2 bases and J by 4 bases, with 8 bases left in between. The CDR3 length is 13 residues. Germline V gene lookup returns CDR1 DFQATT and CDR2 SNEGSKA (reference sequence). The CDR3 bases are TGCAGTGCTAGACAGGGATCCACCGGGGAGCTGTTTTTT. Residues: CSARQGSTGELFF.

V usage is TRBV5-1 and J usage is TRBJ2-1; 14 bases are a match to TRBD2. The CDR3 totals 17 residues. Germline V lookup: CDR1 SGHRS, CDR2 YFSETQ. V was clipped by 4 bases and J by 1 base; unmatched bases: 4. The chain's CDR3 is CASSTRTSGRSYNEQFF. CDR3 nucleotide sequence: TGCGCCAGCAGCACCCGGACTAGCGGGAGGTCCTACAATGAGCAGTTCTTC.